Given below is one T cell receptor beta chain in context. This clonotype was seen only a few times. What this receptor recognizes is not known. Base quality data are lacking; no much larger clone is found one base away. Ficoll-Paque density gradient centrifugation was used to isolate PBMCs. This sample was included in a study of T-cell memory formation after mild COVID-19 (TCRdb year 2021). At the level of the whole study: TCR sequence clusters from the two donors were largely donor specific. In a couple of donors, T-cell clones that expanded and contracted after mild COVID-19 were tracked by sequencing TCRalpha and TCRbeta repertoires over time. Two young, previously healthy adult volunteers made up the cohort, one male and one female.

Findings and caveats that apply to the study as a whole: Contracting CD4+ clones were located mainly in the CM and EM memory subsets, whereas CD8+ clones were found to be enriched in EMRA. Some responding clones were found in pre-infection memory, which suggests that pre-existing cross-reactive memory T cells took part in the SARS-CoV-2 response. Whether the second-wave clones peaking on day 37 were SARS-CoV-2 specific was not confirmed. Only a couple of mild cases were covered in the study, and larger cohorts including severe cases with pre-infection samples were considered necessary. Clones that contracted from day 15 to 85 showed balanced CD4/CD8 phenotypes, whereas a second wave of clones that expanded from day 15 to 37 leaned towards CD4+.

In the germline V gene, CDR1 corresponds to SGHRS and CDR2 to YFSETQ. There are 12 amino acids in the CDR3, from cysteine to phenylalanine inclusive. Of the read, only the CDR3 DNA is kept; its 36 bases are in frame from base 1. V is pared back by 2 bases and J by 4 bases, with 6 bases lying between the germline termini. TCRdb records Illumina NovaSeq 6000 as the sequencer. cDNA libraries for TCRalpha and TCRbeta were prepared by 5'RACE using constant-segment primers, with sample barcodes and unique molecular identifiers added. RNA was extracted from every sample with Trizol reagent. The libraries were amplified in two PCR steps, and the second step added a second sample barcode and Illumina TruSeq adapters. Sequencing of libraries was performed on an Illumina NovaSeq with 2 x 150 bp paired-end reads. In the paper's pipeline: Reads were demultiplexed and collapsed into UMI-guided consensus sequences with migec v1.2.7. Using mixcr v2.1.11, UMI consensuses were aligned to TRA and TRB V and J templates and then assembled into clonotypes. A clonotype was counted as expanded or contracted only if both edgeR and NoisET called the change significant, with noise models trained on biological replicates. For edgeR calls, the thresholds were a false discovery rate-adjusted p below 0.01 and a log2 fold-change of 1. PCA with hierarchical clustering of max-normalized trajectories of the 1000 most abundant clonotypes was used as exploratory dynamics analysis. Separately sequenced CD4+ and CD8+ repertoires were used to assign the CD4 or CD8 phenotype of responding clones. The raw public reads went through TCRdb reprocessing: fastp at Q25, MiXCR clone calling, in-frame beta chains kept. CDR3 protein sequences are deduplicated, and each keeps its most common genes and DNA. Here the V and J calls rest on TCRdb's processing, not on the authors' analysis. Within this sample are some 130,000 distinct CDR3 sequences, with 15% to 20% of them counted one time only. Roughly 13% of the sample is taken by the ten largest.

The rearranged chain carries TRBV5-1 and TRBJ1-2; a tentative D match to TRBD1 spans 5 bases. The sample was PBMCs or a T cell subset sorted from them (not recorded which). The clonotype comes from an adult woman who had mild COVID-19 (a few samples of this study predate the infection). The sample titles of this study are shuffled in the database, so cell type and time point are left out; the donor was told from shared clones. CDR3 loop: CASSLDSYGYTF. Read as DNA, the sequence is TGCGCCAGCAGCTTAGACAGCTATGGCTACACCTTC.